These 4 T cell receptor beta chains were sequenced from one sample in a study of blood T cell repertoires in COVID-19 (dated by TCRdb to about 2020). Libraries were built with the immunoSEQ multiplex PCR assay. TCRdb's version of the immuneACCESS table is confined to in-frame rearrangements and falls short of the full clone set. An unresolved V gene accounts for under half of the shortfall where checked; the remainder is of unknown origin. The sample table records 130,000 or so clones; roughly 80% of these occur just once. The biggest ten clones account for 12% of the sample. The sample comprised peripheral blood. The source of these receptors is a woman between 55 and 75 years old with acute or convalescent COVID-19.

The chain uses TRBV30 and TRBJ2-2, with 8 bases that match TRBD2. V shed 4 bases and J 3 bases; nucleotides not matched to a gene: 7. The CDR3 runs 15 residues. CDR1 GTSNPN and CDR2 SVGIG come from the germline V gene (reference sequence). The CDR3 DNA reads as TGTGCCTGGATTCCGGGGGGGCTGGACACCGGGGAGCTGTTTTTT. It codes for CAWIPGGLDTGELFF.

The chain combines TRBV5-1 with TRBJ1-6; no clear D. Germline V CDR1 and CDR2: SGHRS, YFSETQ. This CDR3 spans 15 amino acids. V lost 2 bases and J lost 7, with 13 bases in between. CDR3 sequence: CASSLRPESNSPLHF. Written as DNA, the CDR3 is TGCGCCAGCAGCTTAAGGCCGGAGTCAAATTCACCCCTCCACTTT.

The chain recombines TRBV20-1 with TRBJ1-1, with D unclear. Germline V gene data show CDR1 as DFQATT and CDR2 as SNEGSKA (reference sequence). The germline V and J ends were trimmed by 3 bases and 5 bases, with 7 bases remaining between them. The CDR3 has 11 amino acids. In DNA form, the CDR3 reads TGCAGTGCTAGTACGCGAACTGAAGCTTTCTTT. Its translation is CSASTRTEAFF.

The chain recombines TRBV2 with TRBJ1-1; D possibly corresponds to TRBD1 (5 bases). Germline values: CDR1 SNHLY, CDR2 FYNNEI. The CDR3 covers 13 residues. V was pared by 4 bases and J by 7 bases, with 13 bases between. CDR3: CASSGGLWVEAFF. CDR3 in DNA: TGTGCCAGCAGTGGGGGCCTGTGGGTTGAAGCTTTCTTT.